The sequence of this T cell receptor beta chain was determined in a study of PD-1 blockade in mismatch repair-deficient tumors. V was shortened by 5 bases and J by 2 bases, with 19 bases between the two germline ends. The CDR3 loop spans 17 amino acids. Germline assignment: CDR1 KGHSH and CDR2 LQKENI. Libraries were prepared by immunoSEQ multiplex PCR; TCRdb keeps only in-frame clonotypes and omits some of them. Of approximately 100,000 clones in the sample, roughly four fifths were seen once. This sequence originates from an adult with mismatch repair-deficient cancer. This chain uses TRBV18 with TRBJ1-5, with a weak D call TRBD1 (5 bases). This sample comprised peripheral blood, obtained about 33 weeks after starting pembrolizumab. The CDR3, as DNA: TGTGCCAGCTCAGCCGACAGAGGAAGAAGGGGCAATCAGCCCCAGCATTTT. This codes for CASSADRGRRGNQPQHF.